This is a list of T cell receptor beta chains from one sample in a study of molecular identifiers for immune sequencing clone quantification. Via MiXCR, TCRdb re-called the PCR reads, giving one row per CDR3 protein. There are about 640,000 distinct CDR3 sequences in the sample; nearly 20% occur only once, and 0.75% to 0.95% lies in the top ten. Sequencing used naive CD8+ T cells from blood, with Jurkat cell RNA spiked in. These receptors all come from a human donor in good health. Some libraries in this study had Jurkat cell RNA spiked in. Each CDR3 is given with its conserved first and last residue. The D gene is left open where the match is weak. Where a row states a size, it is once, few, many or the class of an expanded clone; other rows omit it.

j_gene	v_gene	abundance	len	d_gene	CDR3nt	CDR3aa
TRBJ2-5	TRBV15	once	14	-	TGTGCCACCAGCAGAGACAGAGTGCAAGGGACCCAGTACTTC	CATSRDRVQGTQYF
TRBJ1-6	TRBV2	-	14	-	TGTGCCAGCAGCGACGACAAGGATGATTCACCCCTCCACTTT	CASSDDKDDSPLHF
TRBJ2-3	TRBV28	many	16	TRBD2	TGTGCCAGCAGCCAACGGGGTAGCGGGAGTACAGATACGCAGTATTTT	CASSQRGSGSTDTQYF
TRBJ2-3	TRBV7-6	many	14	-	TGTGCCAGCAGCTCTTTGGAGGGGTTAGATACGCAGTATTTT	CASSSLEGLDTQYF
TRBJ2-5	TRBV15	-	14	-	TGTGCCACCAGCAGTCGGTCAGTCCAAGAGACCCAGTACTTC	CATSSRSVQETQYF
TRBJ2-5	TRBV13	-	14	-	TGTGCCAGCAGCTTAGAGCTTAAGGGAGAGACCCAGTACTTC	CASSLELKGETQYF
TRBJ1-4	TRBV29-1	-	13	-	TGCAGCGTTGAGGCAGGGTTAGAAGGAAAACTGCTTTTT	CSVEAGLEGKLLF
TRBJ1-5	TRBV24-1	many	14	-	TGTGCCACCAGTGATCTGACGGGGAATCAGCCCCAGCATTTT	CATSDLTGNQPQHF
TRBJ1-4	TRBV7-9	-	16	TRBD1	TGTGCCAGCAGCTCAGCTGACAGGGGGACTAATGAAAAACTGTTTTTT	CASSSADRGTNEKLFF
TRBJ2-7	TRBV7-9	many	13	-	TGTGCCAGCAGCGCTCCTCAGGCCGGGGAGCAGTACTTC	CASSAPQAGEQYF
TRBJ2-1	TRBV6-5	many	14	-	TGTGCCAGCAGTTACTCGATGTCTTGGAATGAGCAGTTCTTC	CASSYSMSWNEQFF
TRBJ2-3	TRBV7-8	many	16	TRBD2	TGTGCCAGCAGCTCCCTAGCGGGGGCCCACACAGATACGCAGTATTTT	CASSSLAGAHTDTQYF
TRBJ2-2	TRBV7-8	many	14	-	TGTGCCAGCAGCTTAGGTTGGGCTGCTGGGGAGCTGTTTTTT	CASSLGWAAGELFF
TRBJ2-7	TRBV7-2	many	16	-	TGTGCCAGCAGCCCTTGGGCCGAAGGCCTAGTCTACGAGCAGTACTTC	CASSPWAEGLVYEQYF
TRBJ2-7	TRBV20-1	many	14	-	TGCAGTGCTAGGGCAGTTGGGATCACCTACGAGCAGTACTTC	CSARAVGITYEQYF
TRBJ2-3	TRBV7-6	many	15	-	TGTGCCAGCAGCTTCTGGGGGAGGAGCACAGATACGCAGTATTTT	CASSFWGRSTDTQYF
TRBJ2-3	TRBV10-1	-	13	-	TGCGCCAGCAGTGAGTCAGCTACAGATACGCAGTATTTT	CASSESATDTQYF
TRBJ2-5	TRBV5-4	many	13	-	TGTGCCAGCAGCTCGGACATCCAAGAGACCCAGTACTTC	CASSSDIQETQYF
TRBJ2-5	TRBV3-1	few	15	TRBD1	TGTGCCAGCAGCCTCGGACAGGGGTTTTCAGAGACCCAGTACTTC	CASSLGQGFSETQYF
TRBJ1-1	TRBV4-1	-	14	-	TGCGCCAGCAGCCAAGACCCCCCGGGGACTGCAGCTTTCTTT	CASSQDPPGTAAFF
TRBJ1-5	TRBV4-3	many	17	TRBD1	TGCGCCAGCAGCCAATTCCTTACAGGGGGGACCAATCAGCCCCAGCATTTT	CASSQFLTGGTNQPQHF
TRBJ1-1	TRBV30	many	13	-	TGTGCCTGGAGGAAGGGGGTAGGAACTGAAGCTTTCTTT	CAWRKGVGTEAFF
TRBJ2-1	TRBV11-2	many	12	-	TGTGCCAGCAGCTTAGATTCCGGTGAGCAGTTCTTC	CASSLDSGEQFF
TRBJ2-5	TRBV4-3	-	13	-	TGCGCCAGCAGCCAAGATCTTTCGGAGACCCAGTACTTC	CASSQDLSETQYF
TRBJ2-7	TRBV24-1	many	11	TRBD2	TGTGCCACCAGAAGCGGGAACGAGCAGTACTTC	CATRSGNEQYF
TRBJ2-3	TRBV5-1	many	17	-	TGCGCCAGCAGCTTGTCCCCAGGGGACTTTAACACAGATACGCAGTATTTT	CASSLSPGDFNTDTQYF
TRBJ1-3	TRBV3-1	few	15	-	TGTGCCAGCAGCCAAGACCGGGGCCAGGGAAACACCATATATTTT	CASSQDRGQGNTIYF
TRBJ2-7	TRBV15	-	14	TRBD1	TGTGCCACGGGGCCGAGGGACAGGGTACACGAGCAGTACTTC	CATGPRDRVHEQYF
TRBJ1-1	TRBV2	many	14	-	TGTGCCAGCAGTCCGGGGGCACTGTACTTCGGAGCTTTCTTT	CASSPGALYFGAFF
TRBJ2-1	TRBV19	many	13	TRBD2	TGTGCCAGTGCAGCGGGGGGGAAGGATGAGCAGTTCTTC	CASAAGGKDEQFF
TRBJ1-6	TRBV5-5	few	17	-	TGTGCCAGCAGCGGGGACTTCGTAAGCTCCTATAATTCACCCCTCCACTTT	CASSGDFVSSYNSPLHF
TRBJ1-2	TRBV2	-	14	-	TGTGCCAGCAGCCCCAACGGGGGCGCAGGTGGCTACACCTTC	CASSPNGGAGGYTF
TRBJ1-1	TRBV7-9	many	18	TRBD1	TGTGCCAGCAGCTTCGACCCGCCGGGACAGGGACTTTTGACTGAAGCTTTCTTT	CASSFDPPGQGLLTEAFF
TRBJ2-1	TRBV7-9	many	17	-	TGTGCCAGCAGCTTAAGCCGGGGTAGACAAGGATACAATGAGCAGTTCTTC	CASSLSRGRQGYNEQFF
TRBJ2-2	TRBV6-5	few	17	-	TGTGCCAGCAGTTACATAGGCGGCCCAAATGGCGCCGGGGAGCTGTTTTTT	CASSYIGGPNGAGELFF
TRBJ2-7	TRBV4-1	many	16	TRBD1	TGCGCCAGCAGCCAAGATTTGCAGGACAGGTACGACGAGCAGTACTTC	CASSQDLQDRYDEQYF
TRBJ2-3	TRBV12-3/TRBV12-4	many	15	TRBD2	TGTGCCAGCAGTGCCCTAGCGGGGGGGTTAGATACGCAGTATTTT	CASSALAGGLDTQYF
TRBJ2-4	TRBV28	many	14	-	TGTGCCAGCAGTTTACACAGGGTTCGTGACATTCAGTACTTC	CASSLHRVRDIQYF
TRBJ1-3	TRBV10-3	many	13	-	TGTGCCATCAGGCAGGGACACAACCAGCCCGGTTATTTT	CAIRQGHNQPGYF
TRBJ1-1	TRBV12-3/TRBV12-4	few	18	-	TGTGCCAGCAGTTTATCATATGGTACAGGGTGGGGAAACACTGAAGCTTTCTTT	CASSLSYGTGWGNTEAFF
TRBJ1-1	TRBV5-1	many	15	-	TGCGCCAGCAGCTTGGACGGCTATCTGAACACTGAAGCTTTCTTT	CASSLDGYLNTEAFF
TRBJ1-2	TRBV19	many	16	-	TGTGCCAGTACTGGGAGGCAGATGGGATTCCTATATGGCTACACCTTC	CASTGRQMGFLYGYTF
TRBJ2-3	TRBV12-3/TRBV12-4	many	15	TRBD1	TGTGCCAGCAGTTTAGGGGGACAGGGGGCGGTTACGCAGTATTTT	CASSLGGQGAVTQYF
TRBJ2-7	TRBV29-1	-	16	-	TGCAGCGTTGGGGGGGGGGCCGTGCCCCGGTCCTACGAGCAGTACTTC	CSVGGGAVPRSYEQYF
TRBJ2-3	TRBV19	few	13	-	TGTGCCAGTAGTGTACAGGGGGGGGATACGCAGTATTTT	CASSVQGGDTQYF
TRBJ1-6	TRBV7-9	many	16	-	TGTGCCAGCAGCTTGTTACAGAGCTTCTATAATTCACCCCTCCACTTT	CASSLLQSFYNSPLHF
TRBJ2-2	TRBV7-9	many	13	-	TGTGCCAGCAGCAATCCCCGGGACGGGGAGCTGTTTTTT	CASSNPRDGELFF
TRBJ2-7	TRBV7-9	few	13	-	TGTGCCAGCAGCTTAGTGAGGGACGACGAGCAGTACTTC	CASSLVRDDEQYF
TRBJ2-7	TRBV7-2	many	15	-	TGTGCCAGCAGCTTACTCGGGGACACTCACTACGAGCAGTACTTC	CASSLLGDTHYEQYF
TRBJ2-7	TRBV28	-	13	-	TGTGCCAGCAGTTATCCAGAGTCCTACGAGCACTACTTC	CASSYPESYEHYF
TRBJ2-1	TRBV27	-	17	-	TGTGCCAGCAGCCCGCTCGTGGGGTTGGCGTCCTACAATGAGCAGTTCTTC	CASSPLVGLASYNEQFF
TRBJ2-5	TRBV28	many	13	-	TGTGCCAGCAGTTTTTCGGGGGTTGAGACCCAGTACTTC	CASSFSGVETQYF
TRBJ2-2	TRBV4-3	many	13	-	TGCGCCAGCAGCCAAGACAGCACCGGGGAGCTGTTTTTT	CASSQDSTGELFF
TRBJ2-2	TRBV6-2/TRBV6-3	many	11	-	TGTGCCAGCACGGTATCCGGGGAGCTGTTTTTT	CASTVSGELFF
TRBJ2-7	TRBV27	many	14	-	TGTGCCAGCAGGCTGACCGACTACTCCTACGAGCAGTACTTC	CASRLTDYSYEQYF